This T cell receptor beta chain comes out of a study of blood T cell repertoires in COVID-19. The overall study: Whether acute or convalescent, the COVID-19 samples came from the United States, Italy and Spain. T cells, B-cell-depleted T cells, or PBMCs provided the cDNA or gDNA that served as material.

This clone occurred a few times. Authors' processing steps: Nucleated cell number was recorded as an estimate derived from reference gene primer amplification. Profiled with immunoSEQ multiplex PCR; TCRdb holds only in-frame clones, not every one. The D gene and trimming were derived from the DNA, and the V and J assignments and clone size from that table. The data show under 300,000 clones, approximately 83% seen once. This clonotype was sampled from a man aged 30-40 years who had recovered from COVID-19. Sequencing used peripheral blood.

CDR3 nucleotides: TGCGCCAGCAACCCACAGTACACCGGGGAGCTGTTTTTT. It codes for CASNPQYTGELFF. The V gene is TRBV10-2, the J gene TRBJ2-2; D unresolved. This CDR3 is 13 amino acids long. Germline V gives CDR1 WSHSY, CDR2 SAAADI. With 7 bases removed from V and 3 bases from J, the gap between germline ends came to 9 bases.